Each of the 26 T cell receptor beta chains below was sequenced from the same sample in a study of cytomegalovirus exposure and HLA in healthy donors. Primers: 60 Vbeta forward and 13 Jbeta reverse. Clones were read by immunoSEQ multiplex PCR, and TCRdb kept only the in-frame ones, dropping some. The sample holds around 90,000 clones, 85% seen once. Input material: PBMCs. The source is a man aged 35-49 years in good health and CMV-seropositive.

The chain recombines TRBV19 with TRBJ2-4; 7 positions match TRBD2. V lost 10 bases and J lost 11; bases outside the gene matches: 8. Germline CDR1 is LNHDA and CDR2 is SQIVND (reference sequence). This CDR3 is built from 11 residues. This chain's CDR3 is CAIRAGPVQYF. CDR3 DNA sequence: TGTGCCATTCGAGCGGGGCCTGTTCAGTACTTC. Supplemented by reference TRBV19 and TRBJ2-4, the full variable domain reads DGGITQSPKYLFRKEGQNVTLSCEQNLNHDAMYWYRQDPGQGLRLIYYSQIVNDFQKGDIAEGYSVSREKKESFPLTVTSAQKNPTAFYLCAIRAGPVQYFGAGTRLSVL.

The CDR3 protein is CASSLAVTGSQAFF. The CDR3 nucleotides are TGCGCCAGCAGCTTGGCTGTTACAGGGTCTCAAGCTTTCTTT. The J gene is TRBJ1-1, the V gene TRBV5-1, with TRBD1 as a possible D gene (6 bases). Germline CDR1 SGHRS, CDR2 YFSETQ. This CDR3 contains 14 residues. Trimming shortened V by 0 bases and J by 9 bases, and 15 bases separated the two germline ends.

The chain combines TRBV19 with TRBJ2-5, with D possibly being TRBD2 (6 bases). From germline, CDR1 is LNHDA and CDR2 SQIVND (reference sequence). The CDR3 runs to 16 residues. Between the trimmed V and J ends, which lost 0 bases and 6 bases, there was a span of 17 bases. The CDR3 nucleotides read TGTGCCAGTAGTATAGATCGAACAGGCCGGGGGAAGACCCAGTACTTC. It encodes CASSIDRTGRGKTQYF.

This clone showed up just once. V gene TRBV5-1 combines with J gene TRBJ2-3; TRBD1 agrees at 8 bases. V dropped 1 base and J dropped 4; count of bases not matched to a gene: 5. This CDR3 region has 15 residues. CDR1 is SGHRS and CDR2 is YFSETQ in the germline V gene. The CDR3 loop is CASSLWSGGADTQYF. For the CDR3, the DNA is TGCGCCAGCAGCTTGTGGTCAGGGGGCGCAGATACGCAGTATTTT. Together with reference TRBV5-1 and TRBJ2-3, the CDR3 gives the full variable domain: KAGVTQTPRYLIKTRGQQVTLSCSPISGHRSVSWYQQTPGQGLQFLFEYFSETQRNKGNFPGRFSGRQFSNSRSEMNVSTLELGDSALYLCASSLWSGGADTQYFGPGTRLTVL.

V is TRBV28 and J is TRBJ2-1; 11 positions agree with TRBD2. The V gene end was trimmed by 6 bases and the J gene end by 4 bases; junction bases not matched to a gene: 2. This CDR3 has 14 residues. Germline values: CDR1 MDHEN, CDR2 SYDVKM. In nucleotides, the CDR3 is TGTGCCAGCAGCACTAGCGGGAGTTACAATGAGCAGTTCTTC. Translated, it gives CASSTSGSYNEQFF.

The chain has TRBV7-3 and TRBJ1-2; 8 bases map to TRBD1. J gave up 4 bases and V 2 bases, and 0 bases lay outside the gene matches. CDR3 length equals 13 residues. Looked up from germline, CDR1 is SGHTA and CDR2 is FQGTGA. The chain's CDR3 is CASSLGTGYGYTF. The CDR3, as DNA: TGTGCCAGCAGCTTAGGGACAGGCTATGGCTACACCTTC.

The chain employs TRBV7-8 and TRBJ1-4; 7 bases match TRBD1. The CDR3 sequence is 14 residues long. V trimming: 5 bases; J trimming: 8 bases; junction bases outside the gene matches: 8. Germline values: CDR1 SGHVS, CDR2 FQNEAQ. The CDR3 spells CASSEHRGGEKLFF. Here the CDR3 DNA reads TGTGCCAGCAGCGAGCACAGGGGTGGGGAAAAACTGTTTTTT.

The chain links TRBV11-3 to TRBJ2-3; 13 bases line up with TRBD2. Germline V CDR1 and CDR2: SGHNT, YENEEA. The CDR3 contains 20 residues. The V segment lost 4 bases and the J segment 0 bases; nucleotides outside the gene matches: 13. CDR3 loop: CASSYGTSGRAQKSTDTQYF. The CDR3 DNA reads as TGTGCCAGCAGCTACGGTACTAGCGGGAGGGCCCAAAAAAGCACAGATACGCAGTATTTT.

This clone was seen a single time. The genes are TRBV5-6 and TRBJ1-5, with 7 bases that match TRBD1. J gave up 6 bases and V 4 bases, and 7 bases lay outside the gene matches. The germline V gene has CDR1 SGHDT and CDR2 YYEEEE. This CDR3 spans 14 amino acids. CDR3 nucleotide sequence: TGTGCCAGCAGCCTGACAGGGCCGGGTCAGCCCCAGCATTTT. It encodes CASSLTGPGQPQHF.

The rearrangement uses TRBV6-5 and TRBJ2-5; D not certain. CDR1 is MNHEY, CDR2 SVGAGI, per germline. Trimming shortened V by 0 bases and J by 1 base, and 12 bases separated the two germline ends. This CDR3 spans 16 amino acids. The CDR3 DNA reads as TGTGCCAGCAGTTACTCGATTTTGGGCAGCCAAGAGACCCAGTACTTC. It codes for CASSYSILGSQETQYF.

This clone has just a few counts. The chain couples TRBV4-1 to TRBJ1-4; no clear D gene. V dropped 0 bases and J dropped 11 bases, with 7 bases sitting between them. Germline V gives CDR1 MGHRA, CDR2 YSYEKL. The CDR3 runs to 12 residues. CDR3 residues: CASSQEGRKLFF. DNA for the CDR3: TGCGCCAGCAGCCAAGAGGGCCGGAAACTGTTTTTT.

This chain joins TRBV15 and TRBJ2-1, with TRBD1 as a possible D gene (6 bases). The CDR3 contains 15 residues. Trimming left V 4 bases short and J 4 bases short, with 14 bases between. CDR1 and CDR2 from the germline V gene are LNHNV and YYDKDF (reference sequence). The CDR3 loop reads CATSMLIGQYNEQFF. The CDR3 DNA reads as TGTGCCACCAGCATGTTAATAGGACAGTACAATGAGCAGTTCTTC.

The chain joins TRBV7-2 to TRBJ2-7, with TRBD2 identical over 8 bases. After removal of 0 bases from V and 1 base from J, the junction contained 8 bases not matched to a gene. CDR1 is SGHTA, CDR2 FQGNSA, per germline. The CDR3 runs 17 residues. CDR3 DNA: TGTGCCAGCAGCTTAGCTGGGGGGGGACTAGGGTCCTACGAGCAGTACTTC. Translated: CASSLAGGGLGSYEQYF.

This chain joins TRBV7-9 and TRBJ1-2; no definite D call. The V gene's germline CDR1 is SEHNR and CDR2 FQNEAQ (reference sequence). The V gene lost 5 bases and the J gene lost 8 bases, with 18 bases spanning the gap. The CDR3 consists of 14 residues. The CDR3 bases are TGTGCCAGCAGCCCGGACTCCTCCGCTGGGGGCTACACCTTC. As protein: CASSPDSSAGGYTF.

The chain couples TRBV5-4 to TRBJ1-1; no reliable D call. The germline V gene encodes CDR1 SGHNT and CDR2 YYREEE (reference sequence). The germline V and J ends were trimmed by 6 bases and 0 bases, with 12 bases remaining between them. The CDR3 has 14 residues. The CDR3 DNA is TGTGCCAGCACCTGGGGAGGGTTGAACACTGAAGCTTTCTTT. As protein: CASTWGGLNTEAFF.

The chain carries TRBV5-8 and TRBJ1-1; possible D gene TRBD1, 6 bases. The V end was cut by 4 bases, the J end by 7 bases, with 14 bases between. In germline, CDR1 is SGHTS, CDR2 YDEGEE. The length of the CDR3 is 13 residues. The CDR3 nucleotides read TGTGCCAGCAGCGTCAGGGGCGAGTATGAAGCTTTCTTT. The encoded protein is CASSVRGEYEAFF.

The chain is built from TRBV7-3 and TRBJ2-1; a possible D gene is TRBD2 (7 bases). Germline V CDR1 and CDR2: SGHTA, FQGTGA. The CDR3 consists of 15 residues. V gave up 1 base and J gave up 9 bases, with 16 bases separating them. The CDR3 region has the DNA TGTGCCAGCAGCTTAATTCGGGCAGGGGAGGGTGAGCAGTTCTTC. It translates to CASSLIRAGEGEQFF.

Written as DNA, the CDR3 is TGCGCCAGCAGCTTGGTAGCGGGGGGTCCTACAGATACGCAGTATTTT. Its translation: CASSLVAGGPTDTQYF. This chain connects TRBV5-1 to TRBJ2-3; TRBD2 aligns across 10 bases. The CDR3 has 16 residues. Trimming at V came to 0 bases and at J to 3 bases, leaving 4 bases not matched to a gene. Germline CDR1 and CDR2: SGHRS and YFSETQ.

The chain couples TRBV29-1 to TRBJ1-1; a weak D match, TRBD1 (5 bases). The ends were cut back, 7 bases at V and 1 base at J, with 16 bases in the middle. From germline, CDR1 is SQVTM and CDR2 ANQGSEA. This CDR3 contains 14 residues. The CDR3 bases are TGCAGCGGGATCTACTATGACAGGAACACTGAAGCTTTCTTT. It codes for CSGIYYDRNTEAFF.

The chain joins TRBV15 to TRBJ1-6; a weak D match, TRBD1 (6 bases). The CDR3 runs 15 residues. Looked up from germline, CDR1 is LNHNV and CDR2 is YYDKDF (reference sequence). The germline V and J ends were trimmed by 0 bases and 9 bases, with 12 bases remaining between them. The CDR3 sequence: CATSRDTGLGSPLHF. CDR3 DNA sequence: TGTGCCACCAGCAGAGATACAGGGCTTGGTTCACCCCTCCACTTT. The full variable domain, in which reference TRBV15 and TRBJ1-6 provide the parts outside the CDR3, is DAMVIQNPRYQVTQFGKPVTLSCSQTLNHNVMYWYQQKSSQAPKLLFHYYDKDFNNEADTPDNFQSRRPNTSFCFLDIRSPGLGDTAMYLCATSRDTGLGSPLHFGNGTRLTVT.

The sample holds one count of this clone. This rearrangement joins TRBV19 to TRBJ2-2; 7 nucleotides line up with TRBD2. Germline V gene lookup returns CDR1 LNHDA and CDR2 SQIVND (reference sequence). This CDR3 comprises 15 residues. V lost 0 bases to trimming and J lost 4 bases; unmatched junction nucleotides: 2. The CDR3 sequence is CASSIEPSGTGELFF. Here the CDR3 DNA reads TGTGCCAGTAGTATAGAACCTAGCGGCACCGGGGAGCTGTTTTTT.

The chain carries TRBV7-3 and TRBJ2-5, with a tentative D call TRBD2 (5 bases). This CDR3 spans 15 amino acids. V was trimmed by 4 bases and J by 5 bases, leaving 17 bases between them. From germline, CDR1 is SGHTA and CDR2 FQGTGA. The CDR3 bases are TGTGCCAGCAGCTCAGGAGGTATCGGCAGCGAGACCCAGTACTTC. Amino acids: CASSSGGIGSETQYF.

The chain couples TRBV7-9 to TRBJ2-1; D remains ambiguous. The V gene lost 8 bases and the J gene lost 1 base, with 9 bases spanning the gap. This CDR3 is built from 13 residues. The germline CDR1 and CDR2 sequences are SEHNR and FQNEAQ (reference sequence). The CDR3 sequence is CASLKESYNEQFF. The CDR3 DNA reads TGTGCCAGCTTGAAGGAGTCCTACAATGAGCAGTTCTTC.

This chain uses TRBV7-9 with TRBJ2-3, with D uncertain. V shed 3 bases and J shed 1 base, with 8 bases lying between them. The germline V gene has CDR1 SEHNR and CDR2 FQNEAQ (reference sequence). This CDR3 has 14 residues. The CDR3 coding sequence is TGTGCCAGCAGCTTTCGAACTGGCACAGATACGCAGTATTTT. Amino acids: CASSFRTGTDTQYF.

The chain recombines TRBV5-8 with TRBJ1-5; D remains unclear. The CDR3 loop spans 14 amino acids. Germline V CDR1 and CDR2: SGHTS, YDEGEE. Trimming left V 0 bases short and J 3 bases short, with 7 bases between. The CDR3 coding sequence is TGTGCCAGCAGCTTGGGGCGGATCAATCAGCCCCAGCATTTT. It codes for CASSLGRINQPQHF. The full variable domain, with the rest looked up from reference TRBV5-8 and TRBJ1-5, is EAGVTQSPTHLIKTRGQQATLRCSPISGHTSVYWYQQALGLGLQFLLWYDEGEERNRGNFPPRFSGRQFPNYSSELNVNALELEDSALYLCASSLGRINQPQHFGDGTRLSIL.

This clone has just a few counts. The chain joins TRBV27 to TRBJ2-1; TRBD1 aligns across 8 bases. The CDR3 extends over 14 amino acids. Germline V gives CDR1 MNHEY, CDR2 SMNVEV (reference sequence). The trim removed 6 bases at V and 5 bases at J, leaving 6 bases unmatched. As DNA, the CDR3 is TGTGCCAGCAGGTTACAGGGGGGTAACAATGAGCAGTTCTTC. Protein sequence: CASRLQGGNNEQFF.